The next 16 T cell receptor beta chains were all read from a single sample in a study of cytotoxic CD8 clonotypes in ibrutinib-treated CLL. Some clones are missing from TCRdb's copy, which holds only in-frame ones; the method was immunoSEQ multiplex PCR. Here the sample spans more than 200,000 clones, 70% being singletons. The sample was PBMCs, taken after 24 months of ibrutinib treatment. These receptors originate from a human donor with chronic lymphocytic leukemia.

Here the CDR3 DNA reads TGTGCCAGCAGCGGATTGAAGGGGGGAGCCGAGCAGTACTTC. It encodes CASSGLKGGAEQYF. This chain links TRBV7-6 with TRBJ2-7; the D gene could be TRBD1 or TRBD2 (6 bases each). Germline V CDR1 and CDR2: SGHVS, FNYEAQ. The V end lost 5 bases, the J end lost 6 bases, and 17 bases lay between the germline ends. The CDR3 loop spans 14 amino acids.

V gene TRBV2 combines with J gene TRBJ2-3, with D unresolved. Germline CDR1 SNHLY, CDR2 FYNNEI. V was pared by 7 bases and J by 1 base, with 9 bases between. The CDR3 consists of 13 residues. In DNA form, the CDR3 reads TGTGCCAGCATTCGGGCGGGCACAGATACGCAGTATTTT. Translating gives CASIRAGTDTQYF.

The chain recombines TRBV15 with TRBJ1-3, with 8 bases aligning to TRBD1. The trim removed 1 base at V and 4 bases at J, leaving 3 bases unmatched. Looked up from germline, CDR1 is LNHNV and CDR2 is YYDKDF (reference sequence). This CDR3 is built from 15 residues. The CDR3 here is CATSRGQGSGNTIYF. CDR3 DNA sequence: TGTGCCACCAGCAGAGGACAGGGGTCAGGAAACACCATATATTTT. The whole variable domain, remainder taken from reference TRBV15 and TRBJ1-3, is DAMVIQNPRYQVTQFGKPVTLSCSQTLNHNVMYWYQQKSSQAPKLLFHYYDKDFNNEADTPDNFQSRRPNTSFCFLDIRSPGLGDTAMYLCATSRGQGSGNTIYFGEGSWLTVV.

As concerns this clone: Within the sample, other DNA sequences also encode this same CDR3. This CDR3 reads CASSVVGGEQYF. DNA of the CDR3: TGTGCCAGCAGCGTAGTCGGTGGCGAGCAGTACTTC. The rearrangement links TRBV9 to TRBJ2-7; D is ambiguous. The CDR3 sequence is 12 residues long. V lost 0 bases and J 6 bases, leaving 7 bases between the germline ends. The germline gives CDR1 SGDLS, CDR2 YYNGEE.

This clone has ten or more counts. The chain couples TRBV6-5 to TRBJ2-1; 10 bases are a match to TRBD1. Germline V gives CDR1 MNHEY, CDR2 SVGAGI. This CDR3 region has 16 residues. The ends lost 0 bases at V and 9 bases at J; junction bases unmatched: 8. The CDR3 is CASSYSFRDRGAEQFF. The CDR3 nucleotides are TGTGCCAGCAGTTACTCGTTTCGGGACAGGGGAGCTGAGCAGTTCTTC.

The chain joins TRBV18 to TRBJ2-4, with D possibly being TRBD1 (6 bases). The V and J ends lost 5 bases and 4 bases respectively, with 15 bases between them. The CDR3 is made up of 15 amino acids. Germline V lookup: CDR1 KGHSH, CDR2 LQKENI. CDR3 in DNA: TGTGCCAGCTCAGCTACACGGACAGTTAAAAACATTCAGTACTTC. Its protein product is CASSATRTVKNIQYF.

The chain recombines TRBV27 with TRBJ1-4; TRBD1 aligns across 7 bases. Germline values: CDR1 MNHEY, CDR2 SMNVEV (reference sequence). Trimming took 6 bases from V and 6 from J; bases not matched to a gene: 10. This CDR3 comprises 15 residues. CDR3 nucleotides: TGTGCCAGCAGGCCCTACAGGGGACTTGATGAAAAACTGTTTTTT. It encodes CASRPYRGLDEKLFF.

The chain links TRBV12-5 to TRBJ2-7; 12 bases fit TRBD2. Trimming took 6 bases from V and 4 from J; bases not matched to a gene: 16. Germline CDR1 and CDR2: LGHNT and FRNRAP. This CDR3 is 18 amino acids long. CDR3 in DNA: TGTGCTAGTGGGGTTGGACTAGCGGGGCCCATACCACCTTACGAGCAGTACTTC. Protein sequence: CASGVGLAGPIPPYEQYF.

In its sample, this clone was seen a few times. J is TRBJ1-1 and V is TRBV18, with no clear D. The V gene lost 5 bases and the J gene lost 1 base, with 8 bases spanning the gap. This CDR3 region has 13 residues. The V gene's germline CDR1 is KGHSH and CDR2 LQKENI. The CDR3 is CASSRVGNTEAFF. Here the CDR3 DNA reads TGTGCCAGCTCAAGGGTAGGGAACACTGAAGCTTTCTTT.

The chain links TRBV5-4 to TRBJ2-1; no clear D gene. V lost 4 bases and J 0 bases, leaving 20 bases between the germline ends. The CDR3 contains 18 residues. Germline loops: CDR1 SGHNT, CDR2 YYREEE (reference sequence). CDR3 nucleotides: TGTGCCAGCAGCGTATGGTTGGGTGCAATAAGCTCCTACAATGAGCAGTTCTTC. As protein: CASSVWLGAISSYNEQFF.

In nucleotides, the CDR3 is TGCGCCAGCAGTAGGGAGGTGAACACTGAAGCTTTCTTT. Protein product: CASSREVNTEAFF. This chain joins TRBV10-1 and TRBJ1-1; D is uncertain. CDR1 and CDR2 from the germline V gene are WNHNN and SYGVQD (reference sequence). V was cut by 5 bases and J by 0 bases, with 7 bases left in between. The CDR3 is 13 residues long.

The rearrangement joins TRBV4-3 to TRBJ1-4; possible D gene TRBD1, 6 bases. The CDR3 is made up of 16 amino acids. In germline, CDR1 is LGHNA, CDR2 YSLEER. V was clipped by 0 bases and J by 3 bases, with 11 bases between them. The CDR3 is CASSQDGGAPNEKLFF. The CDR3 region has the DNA TGCGCCAGCAGCCAAGATGGGGGGGCCCCTAATGAAAAACTGTTTTTT.

CDR3 residues: CASSLGLVTPLDTQYF. In DNA, the CDR3 is TGTGCCAGCAGCTTAGGACTAGTCACTCCGCTGGATACGCAGTATTTT. This chain uses TRBV7-8 with TRBJ2-3; D is perhaps TRBD2 (6 bases). Germline values: CDR1 SGHVS, CDR2 FQNEAQ. Trimming removed 1 base from V and 6 bases from J, with 17 bases in between. CDR3 size: 16 residues. The variable domain in full, completed from reference TRBV7-8 and TRBJ2-3, reads GAGVSQSPRYKVAKRGQDVALRCDPISGHVSLFWYQQALGQGPEFLTYFQNEAQLDKSGLPSDRFFAERPEGSVSTLKIQRTQQEDSAVYLCASSLGLVTPLDTQYFGPGTRLTVL.

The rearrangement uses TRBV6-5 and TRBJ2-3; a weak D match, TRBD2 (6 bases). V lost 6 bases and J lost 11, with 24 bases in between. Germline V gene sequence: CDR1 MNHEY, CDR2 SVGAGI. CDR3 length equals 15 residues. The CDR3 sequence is CASSLDYRQGDVQYF. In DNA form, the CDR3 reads TGTGCCAGCAGCCTGGACTACCGGCAAGGGGATGTGCAGTATTTT.

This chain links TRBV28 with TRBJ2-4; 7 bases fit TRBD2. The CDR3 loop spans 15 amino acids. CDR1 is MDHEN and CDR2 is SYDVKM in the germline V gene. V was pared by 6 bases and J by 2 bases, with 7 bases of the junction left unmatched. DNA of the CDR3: TGTGCCAGCAGGGGCGGGAGTGAGTCCAAAAACATTCAGTACTTC. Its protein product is CASRGGSESKNIQYF.

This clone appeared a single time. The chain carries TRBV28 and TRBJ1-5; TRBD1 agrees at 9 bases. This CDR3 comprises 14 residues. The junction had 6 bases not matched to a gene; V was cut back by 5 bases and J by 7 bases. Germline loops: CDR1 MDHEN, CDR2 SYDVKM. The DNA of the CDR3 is TGTGCCAGCAGTATGGACAGGGGAGGGCAGCCCCAGCATTTT. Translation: CASSMDRGGQPQHF.